This T cell receptor beta chain appears in the sequencing data of a study of blood T cells in healthy people across ages. Regarding the study as a whole: Estimated diversity, derived from one million T cells, was regarded as an underestimate.

V gave up 4 bases and J gave up 4 bases, with 11 bases separating them. The CDR3 totals 14 residues. CDR1 is KGHDR and CDR2 is SFDVKD in the germline V gene. On this clonotype: Its antigen is not known. This clone may be a read error of a much larger clone one base away.

A second 7 to 11 cycle PCR used barcoded and J-beta primers. Using its own MiXCR run on the 5' RACE reads, TCRdb lists one record per CDR3 protein. The sample lists some 760,000 distinct CDR3 sequences, 20% to 25% occurring once. The same sample was also studied in work on T cells of mothers and their children.

The material sequenced was blood. This TCR was sampled from a boy aged 5-17 years in good health. The chain joins TRBV24-1 to TRBJ2-3; possibly TRBD1 for D (6 bases). CDR3 in amino acids: CATSESAGADTQYF. The DNA of the CDR3 is TGTGCCACCAGTGAATCCGCAGGGGCAGATACGCAGTATTTT.